This TCR beta chain was captured by sequencing in a study of blood T cell repertoires in COVID-19. Study at large: PBMCs, B-cell-depleted T cells, or T cells were the source of the cDNA or gDNA that made up the material.

Profiling relied on immunoSEQ multiplex PCR, and the TCRdb table lists in-frame clones only, not all of them. The sample yields over 150,000 clones, around 85% seen once. Germline V gene data show CDR1 as SEHNR and CDR2 as FQNEAQ (reference sequence). The CDR3 has 15 residues. J lost 7 bases, V lost 5 bases, and 13 bases had no gene match. Sequenced sample: peripheral blood. The chain has TRBV7-9 and TRBJ2-7; 8 bases are shared with TRBD2. The clonotype comes from a woman between 50 and 59 years old with acute or convalescent COVID-19. CDR3 nucleotide sequence: TGTGCCAGCAGCCCTCAGGGACTAGGAAACTCGGAGCAGTACTTC. It translates to CASSPQGLGNSEQYF.